Listed below are T cell receptor beta chains from one sample, sequenced in a study of control samples from healthy donors and cancer patients. Data came from immunoSEQ multiplex PCR; TCRdb stores just in-frame clones and leaves some out. Of roughly 76,000 clones listed, roughly 94% were seen once; the top ten hold roughly 6.1%. Sequenced input: blood. Receptors originate from a woman between 40 and 50 years old in good health. CDR3s include the opening cysteine and the closing phenylalanine or tryptophan. The D gene is left open where the match is weak. Rows give clone size only sometimes, using once, few, many, or a class for an expanded clone.

>TRBV19|NA|NA|TRBJ2-6
CASSIGGHPGANVLTF
TGTGCCAGTAGTATCGGGGGACATCCTGGGGCCAACGTCCTGACTTTC
>TRBV5-1|NA|once|TRBJ1-1
CASIGDASKEAFF
TGCGCCAGCATAGGCGATGCCTCGAAGGAAGCTTTCTTT
>TRBV10-1|TRBD2|NA|TRBJ2-1
CASSGPLAEPYNEQFF
TGCGCCAGCAGTGGCCCGCTAGCGGAGCCCTACAATGAGCAGTTCTTC
>TRBV9|TRBD2|NA|TRBJ2-1
CASSLAGYNEQFF
TGTGCCAGCAGTCTAGCGGGCTACAATGAGCAGTTCTTC
>TRBV19|TRBD1|NA|TRBJ2-7
CASSLGTGVSYEQYF
TGTGCCAGTAGCCTCGGGACAGGGGTCAGCTACGAGCAGTACTTC
>TRBV7-2|TRBD1|NA|TRBJ1-1
CASSSHRGRFSEAFF
TGTGCCAGCAGTTCCCACAGGGGGCGATTCTCTGAAGCTTTCTTT
>TRBV28|NA|NA|TRBJ2-3
CASSSPGATDTQYF
TGTGCCAGCAGTTCCCCCGGGGCCACAGATACGCAGTATTTT
>TRBV29-1|NA|NA|TRBJ1-1
CSVDRVGAEAFF
TGCAGCGTTGACAGGGTCGGGGCTGAAGCTTTCTTT
>TRBV28|TRBD2|NA|TRBJ2-1
CASGTSGGSYNEQFF
TGTGCCAGCGGAACTAGCGGGGGCTCATACAATGAGCAGTTCTTC
>TRBV18|NA|NA|TRBJ2-7
CASSPPQGTPYEQYF
TGTGCCAGCTCACCACCACAGGGTACCCCTTACGAACAGTACTTC
>TRBV29-1|TRBD1|NA|TRBJ1-5
CSVGQGPNQPQHF
TGCAGCGTTGGACAGGGACCGAATCAGCCCCAGCATTTT
>TRBV19|TRBD1|NA|TRBJ1-2
CASRDRNYGYTF
TGTGCCAGTAGGGACAGGAACTATGGCTACACCTTC
>TRBV24-1|TRBD1|NA|TRBJ2-3
CATSQGADTQYF
TGTGCCACCTCGCAGGGGGCAGATACGCAGTATTTT
>TRBV6-5|NA|NA|TRBJ1-1
CASSYRAIAEAFF
TGTGCCAGCAGTTATAGGGCTATCGCTGAAGCTTTCTTT
>TRBV2|NA|NA|TRBJ1-5
CASRGLPGSNQPQHF
TGTGCCAGCAGGGGCCTCCCGGGTAGCAATCAGCCCCAGCATTTT
>TRBV9|TRBD2|NA|TRBJ2-2
CASSHPSLAGGTGELFF
TGTGCCAGCAGCCATCCGAGCCTAGCGGGGGGAACCGGGGAGCTGTTTTTT
>TRBV30|NA|NA|TRBJ1-3
CAWSVLSSGNTIYF
TGTGCCTGGAGTGTATTGAGCTCTGGAAACACCATATATTTT
>TRBV29-1|NA|NA|TRBJ2-7
CSVEGISYEQYF
TGCAGCGTTGAAGGTATCAGCTACGAGCAGTACTTC
>TRBV6-2/TRBV6-3|NA|few|TRBJ1-1
CASSYTENTEAFF
TGTGCCAGCAGTTACACAGAAAACACTGAAGCTTTCTTT
>TRBV3-1/TRBV3-2|NA|NA|TRBJ1-1
CASSPQNTNTEAFF
TGTGCCAGCAGCCCTCAAAACACGAACACTGAAGCTTTCTTT
>TRBV5-1|NA|NA|TRBJ2-2
CASSLEGVRGAANTGELFF
TGCGCCAGCAGCTTAGAAGGGGTCAGGGGCGCTGCGAACACCGGGGAGCTGTTTTTT
>TRBV7-2|NA|NA|TRBJ2-7
CASSRQIGTPSYEQYF
TGTGCCAGCAGCAGGCAAATCGGGACGCCATCCTACGAGCAGTACTTC
>TRBV2|NA|once|TRBJ2-7
CASSDDSYEQYF
TGTGCCAGCAGTGACGACAGCTACGAGCAGTACTTC
>TRBV6-4|TRBD2|NA|TRBJ2-1
CASAGAGNEQFF
TGTGCCAGCGCGGGAGCAGGCAATGAGCAGTTCTTC